This T cell receptor (beta chain) was recovered during a study of chemoradiotherapy in HPV16-positive cancers. Generated by immunoSEQ multiplex PCR, the TCRdb table keeps only in-frame clones and is missing some. The data show under 30,000 clones, roughly 95% seen once. Per the germline V gene, CDR1 is SGHTA and CDR2 is FQGNSA. The CDR3 covers 16 residues. The V gene lost 1 base and the J gene lost 8 bases, with 15 bases spanning the gap. Repertoires were sampled repeatedly during chemoradiotherapy. The chain is built from TRBV7-2 and TRBJ1-6; D unresolved. Sampling was conducted from a patient who underwent chemoradiotherapy. This sequence originates from a human donor with HPV-associated anogenital cancer. CDR3 residues: CASSLVPGGYDSPLHF. CDR3 DNA sequence: TGTGCCAGCAGCTTAGTTCCGGGAGGTTACGATTCACCCCTCCACTTT.